The 24 T cell receptor beta chains given below trace back to one sample, sequenced in a study of Ad26.COV2.S vaccination and SARS-CoV-2 variants. Treatment defined: roughly 19 received Ad26.COV2.S at low or high dose, single or two shots; 5 received placebo; per-sample allocation not given. Sampling took place 63 days after the first vaccine or placebo injection. The data were produced by immunoSEQ multiplex PCR, yet TCRdb's version contains in-frame clones alone and is incomplete. The sample includes a few hundred thousand clones, about 80% of them seen just once. The sample in question was peripheral blood, obtained in a trial of Ad26.COV2.S vaccine versus placebo. The receptors were sampled from a person between 18 and 65 years old who received the Ad26.COV2.S COVID-19 vaccine or a placebo.

This rearrangement joins TRBV7-3 to TRBJ2-7; D could derive from TRBD1 or TRBD2 (5 bases each). Germline values: CDR1 SGHTA, CDR2 FQGTGA. V was shortened by 5 bases and J by 2 bases, with 16 bases between the two germline ends. This CDR3 contains 15 residues. The CDR3 protein is CASSRTGTVTYEQYF. CDR3 DNA: TGTGCCAGCAGCCGTACCGGGACGGTAACCTACGAGCAGTACTTC.

The chain joins TRBV2 to TRBJ1-2; D remains ambiguous. This CDR3 region has 13 residues. V dropped 4 bases and J dropped 5 bases, with 11 bases sitting between them. CDR1 SNHLY and CDR2 FYNNEI come from the germline V gene. The CDR3 spells CASSGLATYGYTF. The CDR3 DNA reads TGTGCCAGCAGTGGCTTAGCTACTTATGGCTACACCTTC.

The chain carries TRBV4-2 and TRBJ2-1; TRBD1 matches at 8 bases. Per the germline V gene, CDR1 is LGHNA and CDR2 is YNFKEQ. V trimming: 4 bases; J trimming: 4 bases; junction bases outside the gene matches: 6. The CDR3 has 15 residues. The CDR3 DNA reads as TGTGCCAGCAGCCTGGGACAGGCGATGTACAATGAGCAGTTCTTC. Translating gives CASSLGQAMYNEQFF.

This chain links TRBV11-1 with TRBJ2-1; D uncertain. CDR3 size: 15 residues. Germline CDR1 reads SGHAT; CDR2 reads FQDESV (reference sequence). The germline V and J ends were trimmed by 3 bases and 0 bases, with 9 bases remaining between them. Here the CDR3 reads CASSFVRASYNEQFF. DNA for the CDR3: TGTGCCAGCAGCTTCGTAAGGGCCTCCTACAATGAGCAGTTCTTC.

In its sample, this clone was seen many times. The chain combines TRBV5-6 with TRBJ1-2, with D hard to call. This CDR3 is 17 amino acids long. Deletions cut 4 bases from V and 0 bases from J, with 19 bases between. The V gene's germline CDR1 is SGHDT and CDR2 YYEEEE. The CDR3 DNA follows: TGTGCCAGCAGCCAGAACGGGGTCCCCCCCGCTAACTATGGCTACACCTTC. This sequence encodes CASSQNGVPPANYGYTF.

V is TRBV7-2 and J is TRBJ1-2, with TRBD1 identical over 7 bases. The CDR3 is 15 residues long. The germline gives CDR1 SGHTA, CDR2 FQGNSA. Trimming cost V 4 bases and J 8 bases; bases outside gene matches: 13. The CDR3 region has the DNA TGTGCCAGCAGCTCGGCCGGGACAGTATCTTTCGGCTACACCTTC. Its protein is CASSSAGTVSFGYTF.

V gene TRBV5-1 combines with J gene TRBJ2-3; 7 positions match TRBD2. Germline CDR1 SGHRS, CDR2 YFSETQ. This CDR3 contains 17 residues. Germline trimming cut 7 bases from V and 1 base from J; bases unmatched to any gene: 15. CDR3 nucleotide sequence: TGCGCCAGCGGCCCAACACCGAGCGGGGCGGGCACAGATACGCAGTATTTT. Translated: CASGPTPSGAGTDTQYF.

The chain joins TRBV6-2 or TRBV6-3 to TRBJ2-2; 8 bases fit TRBD2. Germline lookup yields CDR1 MNHEY and CDR2 SVGEGT. The CDR3 has 15 residues. Trimming cost V 2 bases and J 5 bases; bases outside gene matches: 4. The CDR3 here is CASSYTSGLTGELFF. CDR3 DNA sequence: TGTGCCAGCAGTTACACTAGCGGACTAACCGGGGAGCTGTTTTTT.

The chain uses TRBV7-9 and TRBJ1-1; D perhaps matches TRBD1 (6 bases). This CDR3 spans 13 amino acids. The germline V gene encodes CDR1 SEHNR and CDR2 FQNEAQ (reference sequence). V gave up 4 bases and J gave up 6 bases, with 12 bases separating them. CDR3 loop: CASSSTTGSEAFF. CDR3 DNA: TGTGCCAGCAGCTCAACGACAGGCTCTGAAGCTTTCTTT.

The chain carries TRBV7-2 and TRBJ2-1; no clear D. CDR1 is SGHTA and CDR2 is FQGNSA in the germline V gene. V was cut by 3 bases and J by 9 bases, with 9 bases left in between. CDR3 length: 12 amino acids. CDR3 region: CASSFRLGEQFF. Written as DNA, the CDR3 is TGTGCCAGCAGCTTTAGGTTGGGTGAGCAGTTCTTC.

This clone was detected only once. The gene calls are TRBV7-2 and TRBJ2-1; 9 bases align to TRBD2. V lost 1 base to trimming and J lost 9 bases; unmatched junction nucleotides: 13. CDR1 is SGHTA and CDR2 is FQGNSA in the germline V gene. This CDR3 has 17 amino acids. The CDR3 loop reads CASSLGVRREGGVEQFF. The CDR3 DNA follows: TGTGCCAGCAGCTTAGGGGTCCGGCGGGAGGGGGGTGTTGAGCAGTTCTTC.

This clone came up a few times. CDR3: CASNTGTRNTEAFF. DNA of the CDR3: TGTGCCAGCAACACAGGGACCAGGAACACTGAAGCTTTCTTT. The rearrangement joins TRBV25-1 to TRBJ1-1; possible D gene TRBD1, 6 bases. The CDR3 is 14 amino acids. Trimming stripped 7 bases from V and 1 base from J, with 13 bases between. The germline V gene encodes CDR1 MGHDK and CDR2 SYGVNS.

The chain joins TRBV18 to TRBJ1-6; unclear D gene. The length of the CDR3 is 16 residues. Germline-derived CDR1 and CDR2 are KGHSH and LQKENI. Trimming stripped 4 bases from V and 0 bases from J, with 10 bases between. The CDR3 coding sequence is TGTGCCAGCTCACAACGAATCGGCTCCTATAATTCACCCCTCCACTTT. As protein: CASSQRIGSYNSPLHF.

The V and J genes are TRBV5-6 and TRBJ2-2; maybe TRBD2 (5 bases). Looked up from germline, CDR1 is SGHDT and CDR2 is YYEEEE. The length of the CDR3 is 14 residues. The ends were cut back, 3 bases at V and 4 bases at J, with 10 bases in the middle. The CDR3 bases are TGTGCCAGCAGCTACACTAGACCCACCGGGGAGCTGTTTTTT. Encoded protein: CASSYTRPTGELFF. Full variable domain (missing parts from reference TRBV5-6 and TRBJ2-2): DAGVTQSPTHLIKTRGQQVTLRCSPKSGHDTVSWYQQALGQGPQFIFQYYEEEERQRGNFPDRFSGHQFPNYSSELNVNALLLGDSALYLCASSYTRPTGELFFGEGSRLTVL.

This clone was counted between two and nine times. The chain links TRBV6-5 to TRBJ1-2; D gene uncertain. The CDR3 has 14 residues. The V end lost 2 bases, the J end lost 8 bases, and 15 bases lay between the germline ends. Germline CDR1 is MNHEY and CDR2 is SVGAGI. CDR3 DNA sequence: TGTGCCAGCAGTTACCTACAGCGTCAATCCGGCTACACCTTC. It encodes CASSYLQRQSGYTF.

This chain joins TRBV7-9 and TRBJ2-5, with D unresolved. Deletions cut 5 bases from V and 5 bases from J, with 9 bases between. Looked up from germline, CDR1 is SEHNR and CDR2 is FQNEAQ (reference sequence). This CDR3 is 12 amino acids long. CDR3 residues: CASSLGWETQYF. Here the CDR3 DNA reads TGTGCCAGCAGCCTAGGTTGGGAGACCCAGTACTTC. The variable domain in full, with the rest retrieved from reference TRBV7-9 and TRBJ2-5, is DTGVSQNPRHKITKRGQNVTFRCDPISEHNRLYWYRQTLGQGPEFLTYFQNEAQLEKSRLLSDRFSAERPKGSFSTLEIQRTEQGDSAMYLCASSLGWETQYFGPGTRLLVL.

The J gene is TRBJ1-4, the V gene TRBV18; possibly TRBD1 for D (5 bases). This CDR3 is 15 amino acids long. With 1 base removed from V and 8 bases from J, the gap between germline ends came to 14 bases. The V gene's germline CDR1 is KGHSH and CDR2 LQKENI. In nucleotides, the CDR3 is TGTGCCAGCTCACCACTCCAGGGAGCGTCCGAAAAACTGTTTTTT. This codes for CASSPLQGASEKLFF.

This CDR3 is CATSRDRGESGYGYTF. The CDR3 nucleotides are TGTGCCACCAGCAGAGATCGAGGGGAGAGTGGGTATGGCTACACCTTC. The chain employs TRBV15 and TRBJ1-2, with D perhaps matching TRBD1 (5 bases). The V and J ends lost 0 bases and 5 bases respectively, with 16 bases between them. Germline V gene data show CDR1 as LNHNV and CDR2 as YYDKDF (reference sequence). This CDR3 is built from 16 residues.

This chain joins TRBV7-2 and TRBJ1-6; D unresolved. The CDR3 totals 15 residues. The V end lost 2 bases, the J end lost 8 bases, and 13 bases lay between the germline ends. CDR1 and CDR2 (germline): SGHTA, FQGNSA. The DNA for the CDR3 is TGTGCCAGCAGCTTATGGGTATTCGGCGATTCACCCCTCCACTTT. This translates into CASSLWVFGDSPLHF.

The chain is built from TRBV11-2 and TRBJ2-1; D possibly matches TRBD1 or TRBD2 (5 bases each). This CDR3 is built from 16 residues. Per germline, CDR1 SGHAT and CDR2 FQNNGV. V was shortened by 5 bases and J by 4 bases, with 18 bases between the two germline ends. Written as DNA, the CDR3 is TGTGCCAGCAGCCCCCCCCGGGGACCTAGATACAATGAGCAGTTCTTC. Protein sequence: CASSPPRGPRYNEQFF.

This clone was seen a handful of times. The chain couples TRBV19 to TRBJ1-1; the D is unclear. Germline lookup yields CDR1 LNHDA and CDR2 SQIVND (reference sequence). The V gene lost 1 base and the J gene lost 11 bases, with 11 bases spanning the gap. This CDR3 has 12 amino acids. CDR3 in amino acids: CASSIGSPWAFF. DNA of the CDR3: TGTGCCAGTAGTATAGGTTCGCCCTGGGCTTTCTTT.

This clone has more than one count but fewer than ten. The gene calls are TRBV6-6 and TRBJ1-2; TRBD1 aligns across 8 bases. The CDR3 contains 13 residues. Germline loops: CDR1 MNHNY, CDR2 SVGAGI (reference sequence). The V segment lost 6 bases and the J segment 10 bases; nucleotides outside the gene matches: 10. The CDR3 loop is CASSDRGELPYTF. The CDR3 DNA reads as TGTGCCAGCAGCGACAGGGGAGAGCTTCCCTACACCTTC.

This clone was observed a handful of times. The chain employs TRBV19 and TRBJ2-7; TRBD1 is a possible D gene (6 bases). CDR1 is LNHDA, CDR2 SQIVND, per germline (reference sequence). The CDR3 is 14 residues long. The V end was cut by 6 bases, the J end by 1 base, with 13 bases between. This CDR3 is CASRSTGISYEQYF. The DNA for the CDR3 is TGTGCCAGTAGGAGCACAGGGATTTCCTACGAGCAGTACTTC.

V usage is TRBV5-1 and J usage is TRBJ2-1, with D possibly being TRBD2 (5 bases). The CDR3 extends over 18 amino acids. Trimming removed 4 bases from V and 4 bases from J, with 24 bases in between. CDR1 is SGHRS and CDR2 is YFSETQ in the germline V gene. The CDR3 loop reads CASSLLRGAEEEYNEQFF. In DNA, the CDR3 is TGCGCCAGCAGCCTCCTCCGGGGAGCGGAGGAGGAGTACAATGAGCAGTTCTTC.